This section outlines one T cell receptor (beta chain) sequence together with its context. Its antigen is undetermined. Isolated RNA was reverse transcribed into cDNA used as the sequencing template. Assay used: immunoSEQ multiplex PCR; TCRdb lists only in-frame clones, some missing. The sample has some 180,000 clones, roughly 60% seen once. The data stem from a study of CD8+ T cells in alopecia areata. General study findings and limits: Mouse data revealed clearer TCR sharing than patient data did, a gap possibly tied to HLA.

CDR1 and CDR2 from the germline V gene are MNHEY and SVGAGI. V was clipped by 6 bases and J by 1 base, with 4 bases between them. This CDR3 is built from 13 residues. This clonotype was sampled from a human donor with alopecia areata. The input for sequencing was CD4+ T cells sorted from blood, taken at week 0. This rearrangement joins TRBV6-5 to TRBJ2-6, with no clear D. CDR3 sequence: CASRGSGANVLTF. The CDR3 coding sequence is TGTGCCAGCAGGGGGTCTGGGGCCAACGTCCTGACTTTC.